In this sample, the clone carrying this TCR beta chain turned up a few times. Its antigen is not identified. Germline loops: CDR1 MNHEY, CDR2 SVGEGT. Trimming removed 11 bases from V and 6 bases from J, with 21 bases in between. The CDR3 has 14 residues. TCRdb re-called the RT-PCR reads with MiXCR, one entry per CDR3 protein. Of 700,000 to 900,000 distinct CDR3 sequences detected, around 21% appear once; the ten largest clones hold 10%. This sample was taken from a study of response to subunit inactivated influenza vaccine. Study findings and constraints: The study's authors posited that every seasonal influenza vaccination enlists few new T cells.

This receptor was identified in a man aged 50 or older who received an inactivated influenza vaccine. Sequencing was performed on PBMCs from blood, taken less than 6 days after vaccination. The chain links TRBV6-2 or TRBV6-3 to TRBJ2-3; a possible D gene is TRBD1 (5 bases). CDR3 bases: TGTGCCGCCAGGACACCCCAGCGTATGGATACGCAGTATTTT. Its translation: CAARTPQRMDTQYF.